One sample yielded the 10 T cell receptor beta chains listed below, sequenced in a study of blood T cell repertoires in COVID-19. Libraries were prepared by immunoSEQ multiplex PCR; TCRdb keeps only in-frame clonotypes and omits some of them. This sample has around 62,000 clones, with roughly 85% found just once. The source material was peripheral blood. These receptors were taken from a man in his fifties or sixties with acute or convalescent COVID-19.

This chain uses TRBV5-4 with TRBJ2-7, with 8 positions matching TRBD1. Per the germline V gene, CDR1 is SGHNT and CDR2 is YYREEE (reference sequence). J lost 7 bases, V lost 4 bases, and 7 bases had no gene match. The CDR3 has 13 amino acids. CDR3: CASSPDRVGEQYF. The CDR3 DNA reads TGTGCCAGCAGCCCGGACAGGGTAGGGGAGCAGTACTTC.

V is TRBV30 and J is TRBJ1-2, with TRBD1 identical over 8 bases. The CDR3 runs 14 residues. Germline CDR1 GTSNPN, CDR2 SVGIG (reference sequence). With V trimmed by 1 base and J by 4 bases, 5 bases remained unmatched. The CDR3 nucleotides read TGTGCCTGGAGTGGACAGGGGAGGGCCTATGGCTACACCTTC. Protein: CAWSGQGRAYGYTF.

The table lists this clone with a few counts. The chain has TRBV12-5 and TRBJ2-2; perhaps TRBD1 as D (5 bases). CDR1 and CDR2 from the germline V gene are LGHNT and FRNRAP. The ends were cut back, 0 bases at V and 8 bases at J, with 13 bases in the middle. The CDR3 is 15 amino acids. Here the CDR3 reads CASGLVRRVWGELFF. CDR3 sequence (DNA): TGTGCTAGTGGTTTGGTACGCAGGGTGTGGGGGGAGCTGTTTTTT.

The gene calls are TRBV15 and TRBJ2-7; D is uncertain. Germline CDR1 and CDR2: LNHNV and YYDKDF (reference sequence). This CDR3 has 13 amino acids. V lost 1 base, J lost 3 bases, and 7 bases lay in between. This CDR3 reads CATSRGLLYEQYV. As DNA, the CDR3 is TGTGCCACCAGCAGAGGACTTCTCTACGAGCAGTACGTC.

This clone was recorded once. The chain carries TRBV3-1 (or the pseudogene TRBV3-2) and TRBJ2-7, with D unresolved. CDR1 is LGHDT and CDR2 is YNNKEL in the germline V gene (reference sequence). The CDR3 is 14 residues long. With 7 bases removed from V and 3 bases from J, the gap between germline ends came to 16 bases. The CDR3 spells CASTPTRWSYEQYF. The DNA for the CDR3 is TGTGCCAGCACCCCGACCCGATGGAGCTACGAGCAGTACTTC.

This chain joins TRBV3-1 (or the pseudogene TRBV3-2) and TRBJ2-1, with 8 bases fitting TRBD2. The germline V gene has CDR1 LGHDT and CDR2 YNNKEL (reference sequence). V gave up 3 bases and J gave up 4 bases; unmatched junction bases: 2. The CDR3 covers 14 residues. As DNA, the CDR3 is TGTGCCAGCAGCCACCGGGGGGGGTACAATGAGCAGTTCTTC. It specifies CASSHRGGYNEQFF.

V is TRBV7-7 and J is TRBJ2-5; 8 bases align to TRBD2. With V trimmed by 5 bases and J by 3 bases, 8 bases remained unmatched. CDR3 size: 15 residues. Germline V gene lookup returns CDR1 SSHAT and CDR2 FNYEAQ (reference sequence). In nucleotides, the CDR3 is TGTGCCAGCAGCCCAACCGGGACTAGGGAAGAGACCCAGTACTTC. This translates into CASSPTGTREETQYF.

The V and J genes are TRBV18 and TRBJ1-1, with TRBD1 identical over 9 bases. The CDR3 has 16 amino acids. In germline, CDR1 is KGHSH, CDR2 LQKENI. V shed 3 bases, J shed 0 bases, and the junction held 5 bases outside the gene matches. CDR3 nucleotide sequence: TGTGCCAGCTCACCGGGACAGGGTGACATGAACACTGAAGCTTTCTTT. It specifies CASSPGQGDMNTEAFF.

V is TRBV3-1 (or the pseudogene TRBV3-2) and J is TRBJ1-6, with D possibly being TRBD1 (6 bases). The V gene's germline CDR1 is LGHDT and CDR2 YNNKEL (reference sequence). The CDR3 covers 15 residues. Trimming stripped 4 bases from V and 7 bases from J, with 14 bases between. As DNA, the CDR3 is TGTGCCAGCAGCCCATCAGGGGCCCTAAATTCACCCCTCCACTTT. This encodes CASSPSGALNSPLHF.

The chain uses TRBV15 and TRBJ1-5; D gene uncertain. Germline CDR1 and CDR2: LNHNV and YYDKDF (reference sequence). The CDR3 spans 16 residues. Trimming took off 0 bases at V and 1 base at J, with 10 bases between the two ends. DNA of the CDR3: TGTGCCACCAGCAGAGATCTGGTACAGAGCAATCAGCCCCAGCATTTT. Its translation is CATSRDLVQSNQPQHF. Based on the CDR3 plus reference TRBV15 and TRBJ1-5, the full variable domain is DAMVIQNPRYQVTQFGKPVTLSCSQTLNHNVMYWYQQKSSQAPKLLFHYYDKDFNNEADTPDNFQSRRPNTSFCFLDIRSPGLGDTAMYLCATSRDLVQSNQPQHFGDGTRLSIL.